This T cell receptor (beta chain) came from a study of cytomegalovirus exposure and HLA in healthy donors. Nominal health characterized the donors when sampled, though unrecorded immune exposures were likely. The V gene lost 4 bases and the J gene lost 4 bases, with 2 bases spanning the gap. The CDR3 is 11 amino acids. Germline V gene data show CDR1 as MNHEY and CDR2 as SMNVEV (reference sequence). Notes on the study in general: In a later analysis, at a false discovery rate of 0.05, approximately 16,000 TCR beta sequences were associated with HLA alleles.

With regard to this clone: Its target is unknown.

The PCR was carried out with 60 Vbeta primers and 13 Jbeta primers. TCRdb's table, derived via immunoSEQ multiplex PCR, lists solely in-frame clones and lacks some. The sample lists 150,000 to 200,000 clones, roughly 83% occurring once. This clonotype was obtained from a boy between 10 and 17 years old in good health and CMV-seronegative. What was sequenced was PBMCs. The rearrangement links TRBV27 to TRBJ1-3; D not resolved. The CDR3 loop is CASSSGNTIYF. The DNA for the CDR3 is TGTGCCAGCAGTTCAGGAAACACCATATATTTT.